The 30 T cell receptor beta chains below come from one sample, sequenced in a study of T cell responses to AZD1222 COVID-19 vaccine. TCRdb's copy holds only in-frame clones and misses some; the assay was immunoSEQ multiplex PCR. The sample lists about 150,000 clones; about 86% were seen once. This specimen consisted of peripheral blood, obtained on day 0 of MenACWY control vaccination. The receptors here all came from an adult in good health.

V is TRBV19 and J is TRBJ1-5; 9 positions match TRBD1. The CDR3 has 17 residues. In germline, CDR1 is LNHDA, CDR2 SQIVND (reference sequence). V was pared by 4 bases and J by 3 bases, with 10 bases of the junction left unmatched. Here the CDR3 DNA reads TGTGCCAGTAGTAGCCGACCCGGGACAGGGCCCAATCAGCCCCAGCATTTT. It specifies CASSSRPGTGPNQPQHF.

This rearrangement joins TRBV5-1 to TRBJ1-4; D is unresolved. The V and J ends lost 4 bases and 0 bases respectively, with 7 bases between them. The CDR3 has 14 residues. Germline loops: CDR1 SGHRS, CDR2 YFSETQ. The CDR3 region has the DNA TGCGCCAGCAGCCGGACGGCAACTAATGAAAAACTGTTTTTT. Its translation is CASSRTATNEKLFF.

The chain uses TRBV6-5 and TRBJ1-3; D is unresolved. The CDR3 sequence is 15 residues long. CDR1 is MNHEY, CDR2 SVGAGI, per germline. The ends were cut back, 5 bases at V and 1 base at J, with 12 bases in the middle. The CDR3 sequence: CASSPPGGSGNTIYF. In nucleotides, the CDR3 is TGTGCCAGCAGTCCCCCAGGAGGGTCTGGAAACACCATATATTTT.

This clone was seen a single time. The gene calls are TRBV19 and TRBJ2-4; tentatively, D is TRBD1 (6 bases). Per the germline V gene, CDR1 is LNHDA and CDR2 is SQIVND (reference sequence). This CDR3 spans 17 amino acids. Trimming shortened V by 2 bases and J by 0 bases, and 14 bases separated the two germline ends. CDR3 in DNA: TGTGCCAGTAGTATATTCCCCCAGGGGCTAGCCAAAAACATTCAGTACTTC. Protein product: CASSIFPQGLAKNIQYF.

In this sample, this clone is medium-sized. Different DNA sequences within this sample yield the same CDR3. V gene TRBV12-3 or TRBV12-4 combines with J gene TRBJ1-1, with 8 bases that match TRBD1. Trimming cost V 6 bases and J 5 bases; bases outside gene matches: 5. The CDR3 length is 13 residues. CDR3 in DNA: TGTGCCAGCAGCTCACAGGGGGGTACTGAAGCTTTCTTT. It codes for CASSSQGGTEAFF.

V gene TRBV12-3 or TRBV12-4 combines with J gene TRBJ2-7; D is unresolved. This CDR3 has 13 amino acids. V lost 4 bases, J lost 0 bases, and 7 bases lay in between. For the CDR3, the DNA is TGTGCCAGCAGTTCGTCCAACTCCTACGAGCAGTACGTC. Its protein product is CASSSSNSYEQYV.

V is TRBV7-9 and J is TRBJ2-7; 10 bases fit TRBD1. This CDR3 is 15 amino acids long. Germline V gives CDR1 SEHNR, CDR2 FQNEAQ (reference sequence). With V trimmed by 5 bases and J by 4 bases, 8 bases remained unmatched. CDR3 nucleotides: TGTGCCAGCAGCCCTCCATGGGACAGGGGATACGAGCAGTACTTC. This gives the protein CASSPPWDRGYEQYF.

This clone appeared a few times. The chain links TRBV2 to TRBJ1-5; tentatively, D is TRBD1 (6 bases). CDR3 size: 15 residues. The germline V and J ends were trimmed by 0 bases and 6 bases, with 12 bases remaining between them. The germline V gene encodes CDR1 SNHLY and CDR2 FYNNEI. The CDR3 region has the DNA TGTGCCAGCAGTGAAGCGCTCCGGGGGCGTCAGCCCCAGCATTTT. It encodes CASSEALRGRQPQHF.

J is TRBJ1-3 and V is TRBV5-1, with 7 bases matching TRBD1. CDR1 SGHRS and CDR2 YFSETQ come from the germline V gene. This CDR3 spans 17 amino acids. V gave up 0 bases and J gave up 0 bases; unmatched junction bases: 6. The CDR3 region has the DNA TGCGCCAGCAGCTTGGAGCCAGGGGGAAGCTCTGGAAACACCATATATTTT. This gives the protein CASSLEPGGSSGNTIYF. The complete variable domain, with remaining parts taken from reference TRBV5-1 and TRBJ1-3, reads KAGVTQTPRYLIKTRGQQVTLSCSPISGHRSVSWYQQTPGQGLQFLFEYFSETQRNKGNFPGRFSGRQFSNSRSEMNVSTLELGDSALYLCASSLEPGGSSGNTIYFGEGSWLTVV.

The rearrangement uses TRBV29-1 and TRBJ1-3; D not certain. This CDR3 is 13 amino acids long. Germline V gene sequence: CDR1 SQVTM, CDR2 ANQGSEA. Trimming stripped 1 base from V and 4 bases from J, with 8 bases between. The CDR3 bases are TGCAGCGTTGAAGTATGGATGGGAAACACCATATATTTT. Translation: CSVEVWMGNTIYF.

J is TRBJ2-5 and V is TRBV5-1; no reliable D call. The CDR3 sequence is 12 residues long. The germline V gene has CDR1 SGHRS and CDR2 YFSETQ. V was trimmed by 2 bases and J by 5 bases, leaving 7 bases between them. In DNA, the CDR3 is TGCGCCAGCAGCTTTTCGTCCGAGACCCAGTACTTC. Translated: CASSFSSETQYF.

This chain uses TRBV24-1 with TRBJ2-3, with D possibly being TRBD1 or TRBD2 (5 bases each). Looked up from germline, CDR1 is KGHDR and CDR2 is SFDVKD. Between the trimmed V and J ends, which lost 8 bases and 2 bases, there was a span of 7 bases. This CDR3 is built from 12 residues. The CDR3 sequence is CATKGTTDTQYF. In nucleotides, the CDR3 is TGTGCCACCAAAGGGACCACAGATACGCAGTATTTT.

This chain connects TRBV5-1 to TRBJ2-1; 10 bases agree with TRBD2. Germline-derived CDR1 and CDR2 are SGHRS and YFSETQ. The ends lost 4 bases at V and 9 bases at J; junction bases unmatched: 10. There are 15 residues in the CDR3. DNA for the CDR3: TGCGCCAGCAGCCAAACTAGCGGGACGAAGGGTGAGCAGTTCTTC. Encoded protein: CASSQTSGTKGEQFF.

This clone was observed a handful of times. The chain has TRBV7-2 and TRBJ2-2; 8 nucleotides agree with TRBD2. After removal of 2 bases from V and 4 bases from J, the junction contained 3 bases not matched to a gene. Germline values: CDR1 SGHTA, CDR2 FQGNSA. CDR3 length: 15 residues. The CDR3 DNA follows: TGTGCCAGCAGCTTAATGAGCGGGAGCACCGGGGAGCTGTTTTTT. This sequence encodes CASSLMSGSTGELFF.

The J gene is TRBJ1-1, the V gene TRBV27; 9 bases map to TRBD1. Trimming took 6 bases from V and 1 from J; bases not matched to a gene: 9. Germline V lookup: CDR1 MNHEY, CDR2 SMNVEV (reference sequence). This CDR3 has 16 residues. CDR3 sequence reads: CASSRDRVQRNTEAFF. For the CDR3, the DNA is TGTGCCAGCAGCCGGGACAGGGTCCAGCGGAACACTGAAGCTTTCTTT.

J is TRBJ1-1 and V is TRBV9; TRBD1 is a possible D gene (6 bases). Trimming left V 0 bases short and J 8 bases short, with 14 bases between. There are 14 residues in the CDR3. The germline V gene has CDR1 SGDLS and CDR2 YYNGEE. In DNA form, the CDR3 reads TGTGCCAGCAGCGTAGAGGGACACTTAGGGGAAGCTTTCTTT. Translated, it gives CASSVEGHLGEAFF.

This clone was detected a few times. In DNA form, the CDR3 reads TGCGCCAGCAGCCAAGAATTTTGGGTAGACCCTCCCTACGAGCAGTACGTC. Its translation: CASSQEFWVDPPYEQYV. This chain uses TRBV4-1 with TRBJ2-7; D is uncertain. Trimming took off 0 bases at V and 2 bases at J, with 17 bases between the two ends. Germline-derived CDR1 and CDR2 are MGHRA and YSYEKL. This CDR3 contains 17 residues.

The genes are TRBV19 and TRBJ2-1, with D perhaps TRBD2 (6 bases). Trimming removed 5 bases from V and 3 bases from J, with 14 bases in between. Germline-derived CDR1 and CDR2 are LNHDA and SQIVND (reference sequence). The CDR3 loop spans 15 amino acids. The CDR3 DNA follows: TGTGCCAGTAGTGAGAGAACTAGCTTCTACAATGAGCAGTTCTTC. Translating gives CASSERTSFYNEQFF.

This clone was seen just once. The chain links TRBV3-1 (or the pseudogene TRBV3-2) to TRBJ2-4; D call uncertain. Germline V gives CDR1 LGHDT, CDR2 YNNKEL (reference sequence). This CDR3 has 14 amino acids. Trimming pared 5 bases from V and 6 bases from J, leaving 14 bases between. In DNA, the CDR3 is TGTGCCAGCAGCTCAGGTCCGGGCGGAAACATTCAGTACTTC. It encodes CASSSGPGGNIQYF.

This clone was found once. This chain uses TRBV11-3 with TRBJ1-4; D might be TRBD1 (5 bases). Germline lookup yields CDR1 SGHNT and CDR2 YENEEA. This CDR3 comprises 20 residues. V gave up 5 bases and J gave up 0 bases, with 25 bases separating them. DNA of the CDR3: TGTGCCAGCAGCCCTTGGGGGGGACCAGAGAGGCTTGCAACTAATGAAAAACTGTTTTTT. This gives the protein CASSPWGGPERLATNEKLFF.

The chain has TRBV5-4 and TRBJ2-3; D ambiguous. V gave up 2 bases and J gave up 6 bases, with 10 bases separating them. This CDR3 spans 13 amino acids. Germline V gives CDR1 SGHNT, CDR2 YYREEE (reference sequence). The CDR3 DNA follows: TGTGCCAGCAGCTTAACGCCTGGTGATACGCAGTATTTT. Translating gives CASSLTPGDTQYF. The full variable domain, its missing parts supplied by reference TRBV5-4 and TRBJ2-3, is ETGVTQSPTHLIKTRGQQVTLRCSSQSGHNTVSWYQQALGQGPQFIFQYYREEENGRGNFPPRFSGLQFPNYSSELNVNALELDDSALYLCASSLTPGDTQYFGPGTRLTVL.

The gene calls are TRBV9 and TRBJ1-5, with D hard to call. V lost 0 bases to trimming and J lost 0 bases, with 7 bases between them. Germline assignment: CDR1 SGDLS and CDR2 YYNGEE. The CDR3 covers 15 residues. The chain's CDR3 is CASSVGGYSNQPQHF. The CDR3 region has the DNA TGTGCCAGCAGCGTAGGGGGATATAGCAATCAGCCCCAGCATTTT.

The chain is built from TRBV9 and TRBJ2-1, with 8 bases that match TRBD2. V gave up 0 bases and J gave up 2 bases; unmatched junction bases: 1. This CDR3 spans 15 amino acids. In germline, CDR1 is SGDLS, CDR2 YYNGEE. Here the CDR3 reads CASSVEGLAYNEQFF. As DNA, the CDR3 is TGTGCCAGCAGCGTAGAGGGACTAGCCTACAATGAGCAGTTCTTC.

The chain combines TRBV19 with TRBJ2-1, with TRBD2 matching 12 bases. The CDR3 covers 15 residues. The germline V gene has CDR1 LNHDA and CDR2 SQIVND (reference sequence). The J segment lost 7 bases and the V segment lost 6 bases, leaving 7 bases of the junction unmatched. CDR3 in amino acids: CASSRLAGAPNEQFF. The CDR3 nucleotides are TGTGCCAGTAGCCGACTAGCGGGGGCACCAAATGAGCAGTTCTTC.

The chain combines TRBV11-3 with TRBJ2-7, with D unclear. The CDR3 runs 13 residues. The germline V gene encodes CDR1 SGHNT and CDR2 YENEEA. Deletions cut 3 bases from V and 0 bases from J, with 6 bases between. CDR3 DNA sequence: TGTGCCAGCAGCTTCGGGCCCTCCTACGAGCAGTACGTC. Amino acids: CASSFGPSYEQYV.

The chain recombines TRBV5-1 with TRBJ2-2; D is ambiguous. Trimming shortened V by 4 bases and J by 2 bases, and 12 bases separated the two germline ends. CDR1 and CDR2 (germline): SGHRS, YFSETQ. The CDR3 sequence is 15 residues long. Here the CDR3 reads CASSVGSLNTGELFF. For the CDR3, the DNA is TGCGCCAGCAGCGTGGGTAGCCTTAACACCGGGGAGCTGTTTTTT. Full variable domain (rest looked up from reference TRBV5-1 and TRBJ2-2): KAGVTQTPRYLIKTRGQQVTLSCSPISGHRSVSWYQQTPGQGLQFLFEYFSETQRNKGNFPGRFSGRQFSNSRSEMNVSTLELGDSALYLCASSVGSLNTGELFFGEGSRLTVL.

CDR3 nucleotides: TGTGCCACCAGTGATGCCCTATCAGGGGAATTTGACACAGATACGCAGTATTTT. This gives the protein CATSDALSGEFDTDTQYF. The gene calls are TRBV24-1 and TRBJ2-3, with a weak D call TRBD1 (6 bases). This CDR3 contains 18 residues. V was clipped by 3 bases and J by 2 bases, with 20 bases between them. Germline V gives CDR1 KGHDR, CDR2 SFDVKD.

Of note for this clone: At the DNA level, this CDR3 is encoded by other sequences in the same sample as well. The chain couples TRBV18 to TRBJ1-2, with D possibly matching TRBD1 (5 bases). V was pared by 2 bases and J by 2 bases, with 9 bases between. The length of the CDR3 is 14 residues. Germline-derived CDR1 and CDR2 are KGHSH and LQKENI. The CDR3 nucleotides read TGTGCCAGCTCACCAACGGGGGGGAACTATGGCTACACCTTC. It codes for CASSPTGGNYGYTF. Combining the CDR3 with reference TRBV18 and TRBJ1-2 gives the whole variable domain NAGVMQNPRHLVRRRGQEARLRCSPMKGHSHVYWYRQLPEEGLKFMVYLQKENIIDESGMPKERFSAEFPKEGPSILRIQQVVRGDSAAYFCASSPTGGNYGYTFGSGTRLTVV.

The chain joins TRBV4-2 to TRBJ1-2; TRBD1 is a possible D gene (5 bases). The CDR3 totals 15 residues. Germline V gene data show CDR1 as LGHNA and CDR2 as YNFKEQ. The V and J ends lost 4 bases and 0 bases respectively, with 12 bases between them. CDR3 region: CASSRNEGSNYGYTF. The CDR3, as DNA: TGTGCCAGCAGCCGGAATGAGGGGTCTAACTATGGCTACACCTTC.

J is TRBJ2-1 and V is TRBV7-9, with TRBD2 matching over 8 bases. V lost 8 bases, J lost 3 bases, and 6 bases stayed unmatched. The length of the CDR3 is 14 residues. CDR1 is SEHNR and CDR2 is FQNEAQ in the germline V gene (reference sequence). This chain's CDR3 is CASSGLDDYNEQFF. The CDR3, as DNA: TGTGCCAGCTCGGGACTAGACGACTACAATGAGCAGTTCTTC.